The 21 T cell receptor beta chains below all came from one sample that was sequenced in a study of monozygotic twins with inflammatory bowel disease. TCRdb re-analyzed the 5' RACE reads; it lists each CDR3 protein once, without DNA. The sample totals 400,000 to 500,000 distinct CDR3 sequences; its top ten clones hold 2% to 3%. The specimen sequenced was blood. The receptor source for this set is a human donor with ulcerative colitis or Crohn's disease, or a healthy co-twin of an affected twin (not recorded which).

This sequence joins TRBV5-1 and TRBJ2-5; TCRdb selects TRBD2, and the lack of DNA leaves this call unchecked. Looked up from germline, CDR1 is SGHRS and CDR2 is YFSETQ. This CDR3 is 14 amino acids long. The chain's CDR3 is CASSPPALKETQYF.

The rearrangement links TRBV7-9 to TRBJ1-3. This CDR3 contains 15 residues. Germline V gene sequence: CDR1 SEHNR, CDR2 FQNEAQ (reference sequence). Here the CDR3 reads CASSLAGTAGNTIYF.

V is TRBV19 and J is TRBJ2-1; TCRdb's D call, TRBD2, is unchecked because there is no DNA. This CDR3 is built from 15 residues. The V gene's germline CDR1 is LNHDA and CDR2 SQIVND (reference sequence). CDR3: CASKGMESPYNEQFF.

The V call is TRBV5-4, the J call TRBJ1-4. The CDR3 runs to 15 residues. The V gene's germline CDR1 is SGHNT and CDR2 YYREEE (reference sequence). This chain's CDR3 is CASSFGVATNEKLFF.

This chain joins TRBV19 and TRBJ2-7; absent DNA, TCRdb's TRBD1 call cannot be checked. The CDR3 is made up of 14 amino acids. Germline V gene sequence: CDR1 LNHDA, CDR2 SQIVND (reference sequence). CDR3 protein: CASSGDGRSYEQYF.

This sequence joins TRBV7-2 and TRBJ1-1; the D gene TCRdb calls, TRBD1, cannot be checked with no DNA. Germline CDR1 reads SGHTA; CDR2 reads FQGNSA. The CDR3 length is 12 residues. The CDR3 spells CASSLGGALTFF.

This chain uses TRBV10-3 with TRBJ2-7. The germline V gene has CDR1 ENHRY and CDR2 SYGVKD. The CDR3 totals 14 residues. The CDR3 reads CAISDKGGTYEQYF.

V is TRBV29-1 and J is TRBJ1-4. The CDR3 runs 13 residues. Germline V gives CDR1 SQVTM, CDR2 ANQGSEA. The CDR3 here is CSVGEAAGEKLFF.

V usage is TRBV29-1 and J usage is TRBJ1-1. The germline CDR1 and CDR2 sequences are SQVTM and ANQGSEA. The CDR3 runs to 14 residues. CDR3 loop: CSVGGNMVNTEAFF. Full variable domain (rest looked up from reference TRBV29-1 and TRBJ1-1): SAVISQKPSRDICQRGTSLTIQCQVDSQVTMMFWYRQQPGQSLTLIATANQGSEATYESGFVIDKFPISRPNLTFSTLTVSNMSPEDSSIYLCSVGGNMVNTEAFFGQGTRLTVV.

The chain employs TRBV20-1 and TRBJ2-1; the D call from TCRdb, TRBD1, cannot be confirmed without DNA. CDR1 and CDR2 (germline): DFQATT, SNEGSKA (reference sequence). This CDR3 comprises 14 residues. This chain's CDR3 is CSARVYRVGSEQFF.

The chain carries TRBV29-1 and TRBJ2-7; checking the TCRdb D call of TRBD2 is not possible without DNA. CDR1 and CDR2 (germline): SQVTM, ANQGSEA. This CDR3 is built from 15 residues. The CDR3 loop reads CSVEERAGGTYEQYF.

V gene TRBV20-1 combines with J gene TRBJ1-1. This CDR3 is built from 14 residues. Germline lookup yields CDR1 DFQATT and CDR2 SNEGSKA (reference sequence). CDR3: CSARMTPVNTEAFF.

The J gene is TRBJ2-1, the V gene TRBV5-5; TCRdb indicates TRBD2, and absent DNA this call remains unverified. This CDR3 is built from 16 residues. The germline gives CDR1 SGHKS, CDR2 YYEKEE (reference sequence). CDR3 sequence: CASSAGLADLYNEQFF.

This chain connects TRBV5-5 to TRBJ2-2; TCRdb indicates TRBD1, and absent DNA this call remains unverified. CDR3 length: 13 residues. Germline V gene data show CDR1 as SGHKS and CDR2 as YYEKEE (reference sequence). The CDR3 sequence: CASSRDHPGELFF.

CDR3 sequence reads: CASSSTGQGASEAFF. This rearrangement joins TRBV28 to TRBJ1-1; there is no DNA to check the TCRdb D call of TRBD1. The germline CDR1 and CDR2 sequences are MDHEN and SYDVKM. The length of the CDR3 is 15 residues. Supplemented by reference TRBV28 and TRBJ1-1, the full variable domain reads DVKVTQSSRYLVKRTGEKVFLECVQDMDHENMFWYRQDPGLGLRLIYFSYDVKMKEKGDIPEGYSVSREKKERFSLILESASTNQTSMYLCASSSTGQGASEAFFGQGTRLTVV.

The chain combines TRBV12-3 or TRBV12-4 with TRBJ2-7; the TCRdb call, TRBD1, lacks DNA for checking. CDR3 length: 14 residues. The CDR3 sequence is CASSPGEETYEQYF.

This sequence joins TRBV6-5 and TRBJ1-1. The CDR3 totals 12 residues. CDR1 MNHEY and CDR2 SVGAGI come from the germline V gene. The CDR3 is CATRKVGTEAFF.

The CDR3 loop is CASSPTNRMNTEAFF. V and J are TRBV12-3 or TRBV12-4 and TRBJ1-1. The CDR3 loop spans 15 amino acids.

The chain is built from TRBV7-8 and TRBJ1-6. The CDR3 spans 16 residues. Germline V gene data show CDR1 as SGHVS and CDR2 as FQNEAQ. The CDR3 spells CASSLIGGTYNSPLHF.

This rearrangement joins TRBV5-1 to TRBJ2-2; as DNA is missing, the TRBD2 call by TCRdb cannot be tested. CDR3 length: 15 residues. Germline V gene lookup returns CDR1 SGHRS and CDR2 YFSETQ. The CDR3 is CASSLREADTGELFF.

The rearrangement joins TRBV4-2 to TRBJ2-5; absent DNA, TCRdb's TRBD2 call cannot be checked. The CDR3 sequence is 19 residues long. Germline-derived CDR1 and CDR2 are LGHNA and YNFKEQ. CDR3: CASSEDPLSGGRTYETQYF.